The subject of this entry is one T cell receptor beta chain. Quantitative 5'-RACE with molecular barcodes generated TCR beta libraries. One entry per CDR3 protein results from TCRdb running MiXCR on the 5' RACE reads. The table lists more than 30,000 distinct CDR3 sequences, 11% of them singletons. The sample is drawn from a study of CD8 T cells in ankylosing spondylitis. This CDR3 comprises 12 residues. From germline, CDR1 is MGHRA and CDR2 YSYEKL. V lost 4 bases and J lost 5, with 9 bases in between. The J gene is TRBJ2-7, the V gene TRBV4-1, with D maybe TRBD1 (6 bases). The TCR sequence derives from a male donor with ankylosing spondylitis. Sequenced input: synovial fluid, either unsorted or a sorted T cell fraction (not recorded which). Written as DNA, the CDR3 is TGCGCCAGCAGCCTAAACAGGGACGAGCAGTACTTC. Protein product: CASSLNRDEQYF.